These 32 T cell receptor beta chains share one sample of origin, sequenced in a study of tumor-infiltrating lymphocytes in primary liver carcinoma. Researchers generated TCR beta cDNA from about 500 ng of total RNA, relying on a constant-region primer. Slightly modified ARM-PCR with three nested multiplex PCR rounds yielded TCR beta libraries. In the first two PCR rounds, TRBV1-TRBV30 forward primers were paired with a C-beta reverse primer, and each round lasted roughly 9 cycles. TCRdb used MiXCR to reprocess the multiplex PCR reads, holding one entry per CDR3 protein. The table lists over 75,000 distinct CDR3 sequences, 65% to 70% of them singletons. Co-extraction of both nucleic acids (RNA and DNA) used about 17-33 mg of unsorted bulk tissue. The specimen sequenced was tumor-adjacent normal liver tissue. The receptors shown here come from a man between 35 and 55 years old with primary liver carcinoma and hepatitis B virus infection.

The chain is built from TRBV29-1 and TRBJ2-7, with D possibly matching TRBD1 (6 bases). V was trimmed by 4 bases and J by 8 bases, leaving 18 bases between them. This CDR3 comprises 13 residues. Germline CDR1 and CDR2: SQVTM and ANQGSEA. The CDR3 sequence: CSVGGQISGKQYF. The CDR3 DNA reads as TGCAGCGTTGGGGGGCAGATCTCCGGCAAGCAGTACTTC.

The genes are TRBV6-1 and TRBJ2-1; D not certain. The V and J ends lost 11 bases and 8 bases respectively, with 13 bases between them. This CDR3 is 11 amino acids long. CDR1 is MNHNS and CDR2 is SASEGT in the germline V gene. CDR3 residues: CAAKEIDEQFF. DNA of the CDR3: TGTGCCGCGAAGGAGATTGATGAGCAGTTCTTC.

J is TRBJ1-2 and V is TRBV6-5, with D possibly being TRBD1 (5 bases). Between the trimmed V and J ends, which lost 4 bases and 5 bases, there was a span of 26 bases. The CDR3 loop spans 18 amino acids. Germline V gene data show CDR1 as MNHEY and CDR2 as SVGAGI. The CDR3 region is CASSSSPHVRALRYGYTF. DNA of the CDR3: TGTGCCAGCAGTTCATCGCCCCACGTCAGGGCGCTTCGTTATGGCTACACCTTC.

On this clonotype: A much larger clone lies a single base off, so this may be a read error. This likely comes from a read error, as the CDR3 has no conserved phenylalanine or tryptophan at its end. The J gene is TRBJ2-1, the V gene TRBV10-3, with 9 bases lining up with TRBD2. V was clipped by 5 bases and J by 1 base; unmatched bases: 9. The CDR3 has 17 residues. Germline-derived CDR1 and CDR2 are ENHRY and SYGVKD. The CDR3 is CAISHSPGLASYNEQFL. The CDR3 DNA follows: TGTGCCATCAGTCACTCCCCGGGACTAGCATCCTACAATGAGCAGTTCTTG.

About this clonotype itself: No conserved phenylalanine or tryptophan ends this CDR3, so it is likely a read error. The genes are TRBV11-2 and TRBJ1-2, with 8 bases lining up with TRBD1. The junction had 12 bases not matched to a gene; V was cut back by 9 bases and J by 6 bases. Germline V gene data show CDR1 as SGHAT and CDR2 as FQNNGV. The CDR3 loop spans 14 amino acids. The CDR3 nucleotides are TGTGCCAGTAGATTAGGACTGGACAGGGATGGCTACACCTTA. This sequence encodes CASRLGLDRDGYTL.

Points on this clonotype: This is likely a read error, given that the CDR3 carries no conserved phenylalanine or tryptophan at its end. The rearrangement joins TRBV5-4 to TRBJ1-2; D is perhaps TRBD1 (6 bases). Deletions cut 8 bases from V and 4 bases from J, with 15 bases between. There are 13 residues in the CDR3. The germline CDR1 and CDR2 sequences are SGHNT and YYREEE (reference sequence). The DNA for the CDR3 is TGTGCCAGTAGTCGGGGGGGGGCCTATGGCTACACCCTC. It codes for CASSRGGAYGYTL.

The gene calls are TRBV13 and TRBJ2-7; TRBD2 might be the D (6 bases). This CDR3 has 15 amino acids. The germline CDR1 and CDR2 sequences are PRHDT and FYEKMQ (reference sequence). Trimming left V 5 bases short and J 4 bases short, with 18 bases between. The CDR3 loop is CASSRSAGTSYEQYF. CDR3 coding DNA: TGTGCCAGCAGCCGCTCGGCGGGGACGTCTTACGAGCAGTACTTC.

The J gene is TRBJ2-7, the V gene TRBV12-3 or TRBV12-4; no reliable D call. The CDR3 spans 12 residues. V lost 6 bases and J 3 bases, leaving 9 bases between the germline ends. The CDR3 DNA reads TGTGCCAGCAGAGGTGGCTTCTACGAGCAGTACTTC. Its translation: CASRGGFYEQYF.

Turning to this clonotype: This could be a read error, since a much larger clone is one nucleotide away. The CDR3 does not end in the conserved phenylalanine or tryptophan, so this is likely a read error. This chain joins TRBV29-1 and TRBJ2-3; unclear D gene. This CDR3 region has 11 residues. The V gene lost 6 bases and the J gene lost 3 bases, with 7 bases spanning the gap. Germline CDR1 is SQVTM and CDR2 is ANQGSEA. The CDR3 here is CSVKQTDTQYL. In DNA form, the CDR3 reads TGCAGCGTCAAGCAGACAGATACGCAGTATCTT.

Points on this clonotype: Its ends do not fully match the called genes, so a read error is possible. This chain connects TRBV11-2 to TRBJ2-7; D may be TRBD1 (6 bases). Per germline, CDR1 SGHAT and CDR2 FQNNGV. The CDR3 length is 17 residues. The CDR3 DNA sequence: TGCGCCAGCAGCTTAGACTTCGGGACACCCATCTCCTACGAGCGGTACTTC. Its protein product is CASSLDFGTPISYERYF.

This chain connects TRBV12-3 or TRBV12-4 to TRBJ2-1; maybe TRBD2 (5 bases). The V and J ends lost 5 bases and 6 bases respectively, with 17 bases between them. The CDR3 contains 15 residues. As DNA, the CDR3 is TGTGCCAGCAGTCCCGAGGCGCGAGGGTGCAATGAGCAGTTCTTC. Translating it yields CASSPEARGCNEQFF.

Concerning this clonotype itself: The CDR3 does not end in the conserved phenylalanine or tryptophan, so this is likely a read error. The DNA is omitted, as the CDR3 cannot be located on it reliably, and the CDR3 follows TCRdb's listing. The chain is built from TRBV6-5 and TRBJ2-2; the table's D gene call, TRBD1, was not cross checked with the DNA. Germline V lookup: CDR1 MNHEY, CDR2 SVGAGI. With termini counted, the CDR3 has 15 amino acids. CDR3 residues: CASSYSNSGAGGPFV.

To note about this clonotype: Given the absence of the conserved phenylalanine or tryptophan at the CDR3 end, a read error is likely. The CDR3 loop is CSQRASGRETQYL. The CDR3 region has the DNA TGCAGCCAGAGGGCTAGCGGGAGAGAGACCCAGTACTTA. V and J are TRBV29-1 and TRBJ2-5; TRBD2 matches 10 bases. This CDR3 is 13 amino acids long. J was trimmed by 4 bases and V by 8 bases; bases with no gene match: 7. In germline, CDR1 is SQVTM, CDR2 ANQGSEA.

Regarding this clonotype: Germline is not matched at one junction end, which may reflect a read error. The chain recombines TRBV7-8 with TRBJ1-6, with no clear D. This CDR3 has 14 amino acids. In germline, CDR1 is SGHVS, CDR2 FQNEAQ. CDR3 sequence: CASSSDSADSPLLF. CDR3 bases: TGTGCCAGCAGCTCAGACTCCGCCGATTCACCCCTCCTCTTT.

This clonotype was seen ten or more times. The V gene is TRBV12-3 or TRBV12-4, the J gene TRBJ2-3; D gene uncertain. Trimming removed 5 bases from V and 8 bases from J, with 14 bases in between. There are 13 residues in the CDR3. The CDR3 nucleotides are TGTGCCAGCAGTCTCGGACCCCGCTCTACGCAGTATTTT. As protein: CASSLGPRSTQYF.

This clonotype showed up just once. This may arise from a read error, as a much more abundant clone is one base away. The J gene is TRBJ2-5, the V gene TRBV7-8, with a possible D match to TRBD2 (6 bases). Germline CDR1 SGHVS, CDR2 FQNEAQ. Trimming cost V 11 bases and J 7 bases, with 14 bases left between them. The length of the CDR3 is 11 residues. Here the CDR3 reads CAGGLMRTQYF. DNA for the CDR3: TGTGCCGGCGGACTAATGAGGACCCAGTACTTC.

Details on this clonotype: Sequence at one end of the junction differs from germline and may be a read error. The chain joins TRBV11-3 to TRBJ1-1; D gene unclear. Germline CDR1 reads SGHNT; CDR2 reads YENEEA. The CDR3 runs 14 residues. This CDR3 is CAGSLGRANTEAFF. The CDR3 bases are TGTGCCGGCAGCCTCGGTCGGGCGAACACCGAAGCTTTCTTT.

CDR3 amino acids: CSARRTVHDVQYF. CDR3 DNA sequence: TGCAGCGCGAGGCGGACAGTCCATGACGTGCAGTACTTC. J is TRBJ2-7 and V is TRBV29-1; maybe TRBD1 (6 bases). Germline V gene sequence: CDR1 SQVTM, CDR2 ANQGSEA. There are 13 residues in the CDR3. Between the trimmed V and J ends, which lost 7 bases and 9 bases, there was a span of 22 bases.

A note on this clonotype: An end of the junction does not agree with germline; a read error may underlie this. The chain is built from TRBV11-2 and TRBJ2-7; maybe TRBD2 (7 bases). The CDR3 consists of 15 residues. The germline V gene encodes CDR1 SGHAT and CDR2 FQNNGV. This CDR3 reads CASSSGRGTFGEEYF. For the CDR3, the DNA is TGTGCCAGCAGCTCTGGGAGGGGGACCTTTGGAGAGGAGTACTTT. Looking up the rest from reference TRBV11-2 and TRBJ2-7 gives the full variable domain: EAGVAQSPRYKIIEKRQSVAFWCNPISGHATLYWYQQILGQGPKLLIQFQNNGVVDDSQLPKDRFSAERLKGVDSTLKIQPAKLEDSAVYLCASSSGRGTFGEEYFGPGTRLTVT.

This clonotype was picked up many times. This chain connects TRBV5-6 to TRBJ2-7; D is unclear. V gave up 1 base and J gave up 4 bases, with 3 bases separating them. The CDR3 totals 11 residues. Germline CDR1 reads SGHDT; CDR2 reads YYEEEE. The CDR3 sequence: CASSLQYEQYF. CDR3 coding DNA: TGTGCCAGCAGCTTGCAGTACGAGCAGTACTTC.

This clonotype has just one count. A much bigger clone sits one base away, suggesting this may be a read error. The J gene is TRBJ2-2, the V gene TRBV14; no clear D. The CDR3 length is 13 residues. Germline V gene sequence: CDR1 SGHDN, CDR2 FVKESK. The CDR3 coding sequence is TGTGTCAGCAGCCAACGAAGCTCCGGGGAGCTGTTTTTT. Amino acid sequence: CVSSQRSSGELFF.

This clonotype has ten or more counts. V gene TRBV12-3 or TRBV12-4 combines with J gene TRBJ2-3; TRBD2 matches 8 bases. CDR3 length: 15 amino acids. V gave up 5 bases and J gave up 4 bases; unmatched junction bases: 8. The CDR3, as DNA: TGTGCCAGCAGTCCGACTAGCGAAGGGTCAGATACGCAGTATTTT. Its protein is CASSPTSEGSDTQYF.

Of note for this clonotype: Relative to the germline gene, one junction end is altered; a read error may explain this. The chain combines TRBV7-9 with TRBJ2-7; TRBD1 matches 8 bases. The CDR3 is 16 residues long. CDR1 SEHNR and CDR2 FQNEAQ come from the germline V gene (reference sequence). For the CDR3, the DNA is TGTGCCAGCGGCTTAGCGGTAGCAGGGGGCCGCGGGGAGCAGTACTTC. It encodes CASGLAVAGGRGEQYF.

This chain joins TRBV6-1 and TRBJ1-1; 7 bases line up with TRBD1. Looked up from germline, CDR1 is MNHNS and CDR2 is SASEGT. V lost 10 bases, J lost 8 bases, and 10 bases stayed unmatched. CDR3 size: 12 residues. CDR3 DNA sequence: TGTGCCAATTCGGGACAGACACTCGAAGCTTTCTTT. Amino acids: CANSGQTLEAFF.

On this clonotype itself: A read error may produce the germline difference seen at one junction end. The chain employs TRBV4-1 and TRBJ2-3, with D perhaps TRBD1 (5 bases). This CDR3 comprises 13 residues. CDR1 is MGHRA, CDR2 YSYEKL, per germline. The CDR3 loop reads CVSSPWGTDTQYF. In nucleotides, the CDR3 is TGCGTCAGCAGCCCGTGGGGCACAGATACACAGTATTTT.

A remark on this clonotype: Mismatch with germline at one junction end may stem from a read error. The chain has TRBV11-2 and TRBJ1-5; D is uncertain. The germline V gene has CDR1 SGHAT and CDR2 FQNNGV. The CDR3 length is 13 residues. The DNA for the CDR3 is TGTGCTAGCAGTTTAGGGTTAAGTCAGCCCCAGCATTTT. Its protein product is CASSLGLSQPQHF.

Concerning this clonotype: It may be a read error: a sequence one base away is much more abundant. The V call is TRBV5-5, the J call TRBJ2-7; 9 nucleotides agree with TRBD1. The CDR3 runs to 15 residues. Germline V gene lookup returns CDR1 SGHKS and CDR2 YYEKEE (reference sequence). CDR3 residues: CPSSFDRGRAYEQYF. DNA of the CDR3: TGTCCCAGCAGCTTCGACAGGGGGAGAGCCTACGAGCAGTACTTC.

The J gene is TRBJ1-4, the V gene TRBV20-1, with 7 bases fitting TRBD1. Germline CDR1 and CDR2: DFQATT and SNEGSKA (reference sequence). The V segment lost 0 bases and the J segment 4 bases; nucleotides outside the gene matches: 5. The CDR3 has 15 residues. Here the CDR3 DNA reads TGCAGTGCTAGAGATGGGGGGACAGTTAATGAAAAACTGTTTTTT. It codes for CSARDGGTVNEKLFF.

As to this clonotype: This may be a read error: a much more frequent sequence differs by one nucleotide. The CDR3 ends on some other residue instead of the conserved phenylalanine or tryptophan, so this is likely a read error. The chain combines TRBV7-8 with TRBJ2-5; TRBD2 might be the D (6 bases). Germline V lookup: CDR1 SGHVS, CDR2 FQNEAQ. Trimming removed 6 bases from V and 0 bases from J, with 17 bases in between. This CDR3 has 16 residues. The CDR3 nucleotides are TGTGCCAGCAGTTATCCTCTTCTAGCGTACCAAGAGACCCAGTACCTC. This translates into CASSYPLLAYQETQYL.

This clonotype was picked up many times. The CDR3 nucleotides are TGTGCCAGCAGTTACTCAGGACTAGCGGGAACCTACGAGCAGTACTTC. It specifies CASSYSGLAGTYEQYF. V usage is TRBV6-5 and J usage is TRBJ2-7, with 12 bases lining up with TRBD2. The germline V gene has CDR1 MNHEY and CDR2 SVGAGI. This CDR3 region has 16 residues. V shed 0 bases, J shed 2 bases, and the junction held 2 bases outside the gene matches.

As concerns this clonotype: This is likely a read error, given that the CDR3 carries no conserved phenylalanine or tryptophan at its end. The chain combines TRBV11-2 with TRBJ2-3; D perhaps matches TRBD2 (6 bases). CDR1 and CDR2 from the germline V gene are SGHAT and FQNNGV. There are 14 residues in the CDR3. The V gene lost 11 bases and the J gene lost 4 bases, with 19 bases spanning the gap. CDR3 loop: CAGVAREPADTQYS. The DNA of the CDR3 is TGTGCCGGTGTGGCACGGGAGCCCGCAGATACGCAGTATTCT.

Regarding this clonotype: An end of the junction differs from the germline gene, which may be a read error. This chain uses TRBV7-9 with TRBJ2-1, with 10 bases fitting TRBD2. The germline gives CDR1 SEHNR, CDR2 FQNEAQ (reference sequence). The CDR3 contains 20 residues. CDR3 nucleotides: TGTGCCAGCAGCTTAGCGCCGCGGACTAGCGGTAGCAGCTCCTACAATGAGCGGTTCTTC. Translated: CASSLAPRTSGSSSYNERFF.